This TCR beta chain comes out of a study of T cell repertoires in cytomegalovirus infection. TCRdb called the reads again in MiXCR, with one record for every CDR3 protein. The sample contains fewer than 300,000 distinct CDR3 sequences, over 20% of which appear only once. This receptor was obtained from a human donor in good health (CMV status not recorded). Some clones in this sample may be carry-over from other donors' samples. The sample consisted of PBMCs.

CDR3 region: CASSQGAVSGNTDTQYF. In DNA, the CDR3 is TGCGCCAGCAGCCAGGGGGCGGTTAGCGGTAACACAGATACGCAGTATTTT. This chain uses TRBV4-3 with TRBJ2-3; D is possibly TRBD1 or TRBD2 (6 bases each). The CDR3 extends over 17 amino acids. The V end lost 3 bases, the J end lost 2 bases, and 18 bases lay between the germline ends. Germline CDR1 reads LGHNA; CDR2 reads YSLEER.